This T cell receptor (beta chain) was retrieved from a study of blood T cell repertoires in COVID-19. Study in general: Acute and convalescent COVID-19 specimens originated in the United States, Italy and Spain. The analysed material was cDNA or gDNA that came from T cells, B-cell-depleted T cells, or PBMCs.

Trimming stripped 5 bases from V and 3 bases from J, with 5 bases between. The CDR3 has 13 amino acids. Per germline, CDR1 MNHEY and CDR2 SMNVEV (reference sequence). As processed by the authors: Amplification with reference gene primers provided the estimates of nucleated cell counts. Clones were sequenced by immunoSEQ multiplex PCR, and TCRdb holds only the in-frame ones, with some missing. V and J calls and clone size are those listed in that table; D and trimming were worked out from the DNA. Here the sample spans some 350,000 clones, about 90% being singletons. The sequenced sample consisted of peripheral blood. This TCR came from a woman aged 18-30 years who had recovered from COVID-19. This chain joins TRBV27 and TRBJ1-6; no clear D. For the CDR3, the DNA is TGTGCCAGCAGTACCTACTATAATTCACCCCTCCACTTT. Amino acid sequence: CASSTYYNSPLHF.